Presented here are 21 T cell receptor beta chains from one specimen sequenced in a study of radiotherapy plus CTLA-4 blockade in lung cancer (dated by TCRdb to 2016 to 2019). Libraries were constructed by the immunoSEQ multiplex PCR assay. TCRdb re-hosts the immuneACCESS table, in-frame sequences only. Its copies lack some clones; in the studies checked, an unresolved V gene accounts for under half of them, and the cause for the rest is not known. Counted in this sample were 81,000 or so clones; around 86% of them appeared once. The ten largest clones represent around 0.85% of the sample. The sequences come from peripheral blood, collected from a patient treated with radiotherapy plus ipilimumab. The receptor set was obtained from a human donor with non-small cell lung cancer who had stable disease on radiotherapy plus ipilimumab.

This chain uses TRBV5-1 with TRBJ2-7, with 10 bases identical to TRBD2. From germline, CDR1 is SGHRS and CDR2 YFSETQ. CDR3 length: 17 residues. V was pared by 4 bases and J by 0 bases, with 10 bases of the junction left unmatched. CDR3 region: CASSAGTSVRSSYEQYF. The CDR3 coding sequence is TGCGCCAGCAGCGCCGGGACTAGCGTCCGCAGCTCCTACGAGCAGTACTTC.

The gene calls are TRBV18 and TRBJ1-4; the match to TRBD1 covers 10 bases. The CDR3 sequence is 13 residues long. Unmatched junction bases numbered 2, after V lost 8 bases and J lost 5 bases. Looked up from germline, CDR1 is KGHSH and CDR2 is LQKENI. The CDR3 nucleotides are TGTGCCAGCGGGGGACAGGGGAATGAAAAACTGTTTTTT. This encodes CASGGQGNEKLFF.

This clone appeared a few times. This rearrangement joins TRBV5-1 to TRBJ2-7; TRBD1 matches 7 bases. The CDR3 runs 12 residues. From germline, CDR1 is SGHRS and CDR2 YFSETQ. V shed 5 bases and J 6 bases; nucleotides not matched to a gene: 5. DNA for the CDR3: TGCGCCAGCAGTCCTAACAGGGGCGAGCAGTACTTC. Amino acid sequence: CASSPNRGEQYF.

The J gene is TRBJ2-1, the V gene TRBV9, with 7 bases that match TRBD1. V lost 4 bases, J lost 6 bases, and 10 bases stayed unmatched. From germline, CDR1 is SGDLS and CDR2 YYNGEE. The CDR3 is 15 residues long. The CDR3 bases are TGTGCCAGCAGCCCCCGTAGGGGGCTGATCAATGAGCAGTTCTTC. Its translation is CASSPRRGLINEQFF.

In nucleotides, the CDR3 is TGTGCCAGCAGTGGCGTTGGGACAGGTTCTAGCAATCAGCCCCAGCATTTT. The encoded protein is CASSGVGTGSSNQPQHF. The genes are TRBV6-1 and TRBJ1-5; 8 bases agree with TRBD1. This CDR3 spans 17 amino acids. J lost 0 bases, V lost 4 bases, and 8 bases had no gene match. Germline V CDR1 and CDR2: MNHNS, SASEGT.

This rearrangement joins TRBV13 to TRBJ2-1, with D unresolved. The CDR3 contains 11 residues. Germline V gene lookup returns CDR1 PRHDT and CDR2 FYEKMQ (reference sequence). Trimming pared 0 bases from V and 9 bases from J, leaving 3 bases between. This chain's CDR3 is CASSLGPEQFF. The CDR3 bases are TGTGCCAGCAGCTTAGGGCCTGAGCAGTTCTTC. The variable domain in full, with the rest retrieved from reference TRBV13 and TRBJ2-1, is AAGVIQSPRHLIKEKRETATLKCYPIPRHDTVYWYQQGPGQDPQFLISFYEKMQSDKGSIPDRFSAQQFSDYHSELNMSSLELGDSALYFCASSLGPEQFFGPGTRLTVL.

V usage is TRBV7-2 and J usage is TRBJ2-3; 9 nucleotides match TRBD2. Germline loops: CDR1 SGHTA, CDR2 FQGNSA. V was pared by 4 bases and J by 5 bases, with 4 bases of the junction left unmatched. The CDR3 loop spans 14 amino acids. The CDR3 protein is CASSWTSERDTQYF. The CDR3 nucleotides read TGTGCCAGCAGCTGGACTAGCGAAAGAGATACGCAGTATTTT.

This clone has just one count. The chain uses TRBV7-8 and TRBJ1-1; the D gene is possibly TRBD1 (5 bases). The ends were cut back, 0 bases at V and 1 base at J, with 9 bases in the middle. Germline loops: CDR1 SGHVS, CDR2 FQNEAQ. This CDR3 is built from 15 residues. The DNA for the CDR3 is TGTGCCAGCAGCTTAGCGGCAGGGTCGAACACTGAAGCTTTCTTT. Translated: CASSLAAGSNTEAFF.

CDR3 nucleotide sequence: TGTGCCTGGAGTGTAGATCCAGGGAGGAGAACTGAAGCTTTCTTT. It translates to CAWSVDPGRRTEAFF. This sequence joins TRBV30 and TRBJ1-1; maybe TRBD1 (5 bases). This CDR3 region has 15 residues. V was clipped by 0 bases and J by 5 bases, with 16 bases between them. The germline CDR1 and CDR2 sequences are GTSNPN and SVGIG (reference sequence). The entire variable domain, with the rest obtained from reference TRBV30 and TRBJ1-1, is as follows: SQTIHQWPATLVQPVGSPLSLECTVEGTSNPNLYWYRQAAGRGLQLLFYSVGIGQISSEVPQNLSASRPQDRQFILSSKKLLLSDSGFYLCAWSVDPGRRTEAFFGQGTRLTVV.

The gene calls are TRBV6-4 and TRBJ2-2, with 7 bases lining up with TRBD2. Germline V gene sequence: CDR1 MRHNA, CDR2 SNTAGT. The CDR3 is made up of 15 amino acids. With 5 bases clipped from V and 1 base from J, the junction kept 4 bases outside the gene matches. The DNA for the CDR3 is TGTGCCAGCAGTCCTAGCGGAGTGAACACCGGGGAGCTGTTTTTT. Translating gives CASSPSGVNTGELFF.

The CDR3 reads CASSLRTVNTEAFF. The CDR3 DNA is TGCGCCAGCAGCTTGAGGACGGTGAACACTGAAGCTTTCTTT. This chain links TRBV5-1 with TRBJ1-1, with D unclear. V was cut by 1 base and J by 0 bases, with 7 bases left in between. The CDR3 is made up of 14 amino acids. Germline V lookup: CDR1 SGHRS, CDR2 YFSETQ.

This chain joins TRBV27 and TRBJ2-7, with 9 bases that match TRBD2. The germline V gene encodes CDR1 MNHEY and CDR2 SMNVEV (reference sequence). V lost 5 bases, J lost 7 bases, and 9 bases stayed unmatched. The CDR3 loop spans 14 amino acids. Here the CDR3 reads CASSPRGRAGEQYF. The CDR3 nucleotides are TGTGCCAGCAGTCCTCGCGGGAGGGCCGGAGAGCAGTACTTC.

The chain links TRBV11-2 to TRBJ2-5; D unclear. CDR3 size: 11 residues. The V gene lost 5 bases and the J gene lost 3 bases, with 4 bases spanning the gap. Germline CDR1 SGHAT, CDR2 FQNNGV. CDR3 nucleotide sequence: TGTGCCAGCAGCCCTGAAGAGACCCAGTACTTC. Translated, it gives CASSPEETQYF.

The V call is TRBV13, the J call TRBJ2-7, with TRBD2 matching 12 bases. Germline V CDR1 and CDR2: PRHDT, FYEKMQ (reference sequence). Losses at the gene ends were 4 bases for V and 5 bases for J; bases not matched to a gene: 9. This CDR3 spans 16 amino acids. Written as DNA, the CDR3 is TGTGCCAGCAGCTCCCGACTTAGACTAGCGGGGGACGAGCAGTACTTC. Amino acid sequence: CASSSRLRLAGDEQYF.

This sequence joins TRBV5-1 and TRBJ2-7; 9 bases are shared with TRBD2. The CDR3 sequence is 14 residues long. V shed 2 bases, J shed 3 bases, and the junction held 3 bases outside the gene matches. In germline, CDR1 is SGHRS, CDR2 YFSETQ. The CDR3 sequence: CASSLSSGVYEQYF. The CDR3 nucleotides read TGCGCCAGCAGCTTATCTAGCGGGGTCTACGAGCAGTACTTC.

This clone has a single count. The V gene is TRBV12-5, the J gene TRBJ2-3; no reliable D call. V lost 6 bases, J lost 1 base, and 8 bases lay in between. CDR1 is LGHNT, CDR2 FRNRAP, per germline. This CDR3 has 13 residues. The CDR3 sequence is CASGPTGTDTQYF. The DNA of the CDR3 is TGTGCTAGTGGCCCTACGGGCACAGATACGCAGTATTTT.

The chain links TRBV19 to TRBJ2-7; D gene ambiguous. From germline, CDR1 is LNHDA and CDR2 SQIVND (reference sequence). There are 13 residues in the CDR3. V was cut by 5 bases and J by 7 bases, with 15 bases left in between. The CDR3 region is CASSLIPAFEQYF. For the CDR3, the DNA is TGTGCCAGTAGTCTGATACCAGCCTTTGAGCAGTACTTC.

The chain is built from TRBV13 and TRBJ1-4, with 8 positions matching TRBD1. The CDR3 is made up of 17 amino acids. V was clipped by 5 bases and J by 0 bases; unmatched bases: 8. Germline V gives CDR1 PRHDT, CDR2 FYEKMQ (reference sequence). CDR3 amino acids: CASSLGQGITTNEKLFF. CDR3 in DNA: TGTGCCAGCAGCCTTGGACAGGGAATTACAACTAATGAAAAACTGTTTTTT.

V gene TRBV7-9 combines with J gene TRBJ2-4; 7 positions match TRBD2. This CDR3 has 13 residues. The V gene end was trimmed by 5 bases and the J gene end by 7 bases; junction bases not matched to a gene: 5. Per germline, CDR1 SEHNR and CDR2 FQNEAQ (reference sequence). The CDR3 nucleotides read TGTGCCAGCAGCCCTGGGGGGGTGAACATTCAGTACTTC. Its translation: CASSPGGVNIQYF. The variable domain in full, completed from reference TRBV7-9 and TRBJ2-4, reads DTGVSQNPRHKITKRGQNVTFRCDPISEHNRLYWYRQTLGQGPEFLTYFQNEAQLEKSRLLSDRFSAERPKGSFSTLEIQRTEQGDSAMYLCASSPGGVNIQYFGAGTRLSVL.

The V gene is TRBV28, the J gene TRBJ2-7; D gene ambiguous. There are 13 residues in the CDR3. Trimming stripped 2 bases from V and 0 bases from J, with 5 bases between. The germline gives CDR1 MDHEN, CDR2 SYDVKM. CDR3 sequence reads: CASSLRVSYEQYF. CDR3 in DNA: TGTGCCAGCAGTTTAAGGGTCTCCTACGAGCAGTACTTC.

The chain joins TRBV5-5 to TRBJ1-1, with D possibly being TRBD1 (5 bases). CDR1 and CDR2 from the germline V gene are SGHKS and YYEKEE (reference sequence). This CDR3 is 15 amino acids long. Trimming removed 0 bases from V and 4 bases from J, with 13 bases in between. As DNA, the CDR3 is TGTGCCAGCAGCTTGGTCGCAGGGTTGGCCACTGAAGCTTTCTTT. Protein sequence: CASSLVAGLATEAFF.